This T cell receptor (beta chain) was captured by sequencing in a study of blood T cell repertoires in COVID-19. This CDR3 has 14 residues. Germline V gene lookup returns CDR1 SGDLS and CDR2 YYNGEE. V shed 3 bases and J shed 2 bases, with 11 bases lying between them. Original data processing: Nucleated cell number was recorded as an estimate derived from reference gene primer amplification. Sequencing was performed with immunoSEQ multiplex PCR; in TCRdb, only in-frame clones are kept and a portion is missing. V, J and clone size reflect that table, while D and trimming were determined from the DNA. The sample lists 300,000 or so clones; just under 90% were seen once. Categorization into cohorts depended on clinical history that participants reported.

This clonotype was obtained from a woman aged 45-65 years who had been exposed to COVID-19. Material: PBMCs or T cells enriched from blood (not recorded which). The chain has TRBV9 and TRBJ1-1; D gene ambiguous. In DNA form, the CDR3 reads TGTGCCAGCAGCGCCCACCGGGTTAACACTGAAGCTTTCTTT. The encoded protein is CASSAHRVNTEAFF.